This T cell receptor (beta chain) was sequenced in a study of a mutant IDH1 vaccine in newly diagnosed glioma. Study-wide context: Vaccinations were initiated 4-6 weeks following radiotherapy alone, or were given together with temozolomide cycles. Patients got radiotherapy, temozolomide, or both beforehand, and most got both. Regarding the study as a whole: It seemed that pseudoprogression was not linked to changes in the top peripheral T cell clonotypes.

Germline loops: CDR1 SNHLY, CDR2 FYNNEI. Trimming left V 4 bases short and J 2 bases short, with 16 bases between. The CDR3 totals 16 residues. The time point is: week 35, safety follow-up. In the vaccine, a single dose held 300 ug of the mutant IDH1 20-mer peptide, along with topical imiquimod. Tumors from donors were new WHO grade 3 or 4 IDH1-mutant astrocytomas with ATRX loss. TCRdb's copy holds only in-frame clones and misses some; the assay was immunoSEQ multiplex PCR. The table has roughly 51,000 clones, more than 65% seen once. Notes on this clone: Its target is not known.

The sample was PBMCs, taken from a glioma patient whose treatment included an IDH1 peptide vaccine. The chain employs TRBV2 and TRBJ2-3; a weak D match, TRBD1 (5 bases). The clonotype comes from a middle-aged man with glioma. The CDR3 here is CASSGDSTEYTDTQYF. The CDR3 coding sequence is TGTGCCAGCAGTGGAGACAGTACGGAATACACAGATACGCAGTATTTT.